The 22 T cell receptor beta chains below come from one sample, sequenced in a study of T cells after yellow fever vaccination. TCRdb fed the 5' RACE reads into MiXCR, producing one record per CDR3 protein. The sample has tens of thousands of distinct CDR3 sequences; approximately 5.7% are singletons. Sample: PBMCs, either bulk or a sorted T-cell subset (CD4+, CD8+, memory, or dextramer-sorted; not recorded which), taken on the day of the yellow fever booster vaccination. Every receptor here comes from a man aged 18 to 30 who received the YFV17D yellow fever vaccine.

Ten or more counts support this clonotype. The chain has TRBV9 and TRBJ2-1; TRBD2 is a possible D gene (6 bases). V was cut by 0 bases and J by 2 bases, with 9 bases left in between. CDR3 length equals 15 residues. Germline-derived CDR1 and CDR2 are SGDLS and YYNGEE. Here the CDR3 reads CASSVVAAPYNEQFF. In DNA, the CDR3 is TGTGCCAGCAGCGTAGTAGCGGCCCCCTACAATGAGCAGTTCTTC.

This clonotype was observed at least ten times. The rearrangement joins TRBV4-2 to TRBJ1-1, with 7 bases fitting TRBD1. The CDR3 runs to 18 residues. The J segment lost 0 bases and the V segment lost 0 bases, leaving 10 bases of the junction unmatched. CDR1 is LGHNA and CDR2 is YNFKEQ in the germline V gene. In nucleotides, the CDR3 is TGTGCCAGCAGCCAAGATTCGGGGTGGACAGGCATGAACACTGAAGCTTTCTTT. Amino acid sequence: CASSQDSGWTGMNTEAFF.

The chain employs TRBV18 and TRBJ1-1, with TRBD1 identical over 10 bases. With 6 bases clipped from V and 3 bases from J, the junction kept 4 bases outside the gene matches. Germline V gene sequence: CDR1 KGHSH, CDR2 LQKENI. This CDR3 contains 14 residues. Here the CDR3 DNA reads TGTGCCAGCTCCGAGGACAGGGGGTACACTGAAGCTTTCTTT. This gives the protein CASSEDRGYTEAFF.

This clonotype was counted at least ten times. The chain combines TRBV24-1 with TRBJ2-1, with TRBD1 matching 7 bases. V lost 3 bases and J lost 4; bases outside the gene matches: 5. The CDR3 is 15 residues long. Germline V gene data show CDR1 as KGHDR and CDR2 as SFDVKD. DNA of the CDR3: TGTGCCACCAGTGATGCCGGGACAGATTACAATGAGCAGTTCTTC. This codes for CATSDAGTDYNEQFF.

There are many counts of this clonotype. The chain recombines TRBV6-2 or TRBV6-3 with TRBJ2-7, with 7 bases matching TRBD1. Germline CDR1 and CDR2: MNHEY and SVGEGT. CDR3 size: 12 residues. V shed 6 bases, J shed 6 bases, and the junction held 5 bases outside the gene matches. CDR3 in amino acids: CASSRQGLEQYF. The CDR3 DNA sequence: TGTGCCAGCAGCCGACAGGGTCTCGAGCAGTACTTC.

This clonotype was counted between two and nine times. The rearrangement uses TRBV7-9 and TRBJ1-1; D is unresolved. The CDR3 is 14 amino acids. Trimming stripped 4 bases from V and 4 bases from J, with 13 bases between. Per germline, CDR1 SEHNR and CDR2 FQNEAQ (reference sequence). CDR3 loop: CASSSLPGSTEAFF. The CDR3, as DNA: TGTGCCAGCAGCTCCCTACCGGGGTCCACTGAAGCTTTCTTT.

This clonotype was observed many times. V usage is TRBV7-9 and J usage is TRBJ2-5, with a tentative D call TRBD2 (6 bases). Germline CDR1 SEHNR, CDR2 FQNEAQ (reference sequence). Deletions cut 4 bases from V and 0 bases from J, with 12 bases between. CDR3 length: 15 residues. The CDR3 sequence is CASSYRGGHQETQYF. CDR3 nucleotide sequence: TGTGCCAGCAGCTACCGGGGAGGCCACCAAGAGACCCAGTACTTC.

This clonotype was counted ten times or more. This rearrangement joins TRBV4-3 to TRBJ1-3; 7 nucleotides agree with TRBD1. With 0 bases clipped from V and 3 bases from J, the junction kept 2 bases outside the gene matches. In germline, CDR1 is LGHNA, CDR2 YSLEER. The CDR3 is 15 residues long. The CDR3 sequence is CASSQDWTGGNTIYF. DNA for the CDR3: TGCGCCAGCAGCCAAGATTGGACAGGTGGAAACACCATATATTTT.

This clonotype occurred a few times. The gene calls are TRBV7-9 and TRBJ2-1; D is uncertain. Trimming shortened V by 3 bases and J by 9 bases, and 12 bases separated the two germline ends. The CDR3 consists of 13 residues. Germline lookup yields CDR1 SEHNR and CDR2 FQNEAQ (reference sequence). The CDR3 loop reads CASSLTGPSEQFF. CDR3 nucleotide sequence: TGTGCCAGCAGCTTGACCGGCCCTAGTGAGCAGTTCTTC.

This clonotype was detected a few times. The chain's CDR3 is CASSIQSYSNQPQHF. CDR3 in DNA: TGTGCCAGTAGTATTCAGAGCTATAGCAATCAGCCCCAGCATTTT. This chain uses TRBV19 with TRBJ1-5; D gene uncertain. Looked up from germline, CDR1 is LNHDA and CDR2 is SQIVND (reference sequence). This CDR3 has 15 amino acids. Trimming stripped 3 bases from V and 0 bases from J, with 9 bases between.

This clonotype was observed a few times. J is TRBJ1-5 and V is TRBV4-1, with TRBD1 matching 9 bases. Germline trimming cut 4 bases from V and 4 bases from J; bases unmatched to any gene: 5. Germline V gene lookup returns CDR1 MGHRA and CDR2 YSYEKL. CDR3 length: 15 amino acids. The CDR3 region is CASSPLGQGNQPQHF. The CDR3 nucleotides read TGCGCCAGCAGCCCCCTGGGACAGGGAAATCAGCCCCAGCATTTT.

This rearrangement joins TRBV6-5 to TRBJ2-5, with D perhaps matching TRBD1 (6 bases). The CDR3 covers 16 residues. Trimming removed 5 bases from V and 3 bases from J, with 19 bases in between. The germline CDR1 and CDR2 sequences are MNHEY and SVGAGI. The CDR3 DNA follows: TGTGCCAGCAGTCCGCCTTTGGACAGCGCAGAAGAGACCCAGTACTTC. It codes for CASSPPLDSAEETQYF.

In this sample, this clonotype turned up a few times. The chain combines TRBV5-1 with TRBJ2-7; D call uncertain. Germline lookup yields CDR1 SGHRS and CDR2 YFSETQ. V was clipped by 0 bases and J by 3 bases, with 7 bases between them. CDR3 size: 13 residues. Written as DNA, the CDR3 is TGCGCCAGCAGCTTGGCCCGCGGCTACGAGCAGTACTTC. It codes for CASSLARGYEQYF.

This clonotype has just a few counts. The V call is TRBV5-4, the J call TRBJ2-7; D may be TRBD1 (6 bases). Germline lookup yields CDR1 SGHNT and CDR2 YYREEE (reference sequence). The CDR3 consists of 14 residues. V was cut by 3 bases and J by 3 bases, with 13 bases left in between. The DNA of the CDR3 is TGTGCCAGCAGCTCCCGGGACACGGTCTACGAGCAGTACTTC. It encodes CASSSRDTVYEQYF. The complete variable domain, with remaining parts taken from reference TRBV5-4 and TRBJ2-7, reads ETGVTQSPTHLIKTRGQQVTLRCSSQSGHNTVSWYQQALGQGPQFIFQYYREEENGRGNFPPRFSGLQFPNYSSELNVNALELDDSALYLCASSSRDTVYEQYFGPGTRLTVT.

This clonotype was seen ten or more times. V usage is TRBV15 and J usage is TRBJ2-1; D unresolved. The germline V gene encodes CDR1 LNHNV and CDR2 YYDKDF (reference sequence). Trimming removed 3 bases from V and 7 bases from J, with 7 bases in between. The CDR3 is 12 amino acids. The CDR3 spells CATSRALNEQFF. The CDR3 DNA is TGTGCCACCAGCAGGGCCCTAAATGAGCAGTTCTTC. Full variable domain (missing parts from reference TRBV15 and TRBJ2-1): DAMVIQNPRYQVTQFGKPVTLSCSQTLNHNVMYWYQQKSSQAPKLLFHYYDKDFNNEADTPDNFQSRRPNTSFCFLDIRSPGLGDTAMYLCATSRALNEQFFGPGTRLTVL.

This clonotype has only a few counts. The genes are TRBV4-1 and TRBJ2-6, with unresolved D. The CDR3 has 13 amino acids. The ends were cut back, 2 bases at V and 4 bases at J, with 3 bases in the middle. Germline lookup yields CDR1 MGHRA and CDR2 YSYEKL. This CDR3 is CASSQLGANVLTF. CDR3 DNA sequence: TGCGCCAGCAGCCAACTGGGGGCCAACGTCCTGACTTTC.

This sequence joins TRBV5-1 and TRBJ1-1; TRBD1 is a possible D gene (6 bases). CDR3 length: 17 residues. The germline V and J ends were trimmed by 0 bases and 3 bases, with 18 bases remaining between them. Germline V CDR1 and CDR2: SGHRS, YFSETQ. CDR3 region: CASSLGVQMGAHTEAFF. The CDR3, as DNA: TGCGCCAGCAGCTTGGGAGTGCAGATGGGGGCGCACACTGAAGCTTTCTTT.

This clonotype was picked up many times. In nucleotides, the CDR3 is TGCGCCAGCAGCCAAGAAGGGACTAGCGGGGGGTATTCCTACGAGCAGTACTTC. It yields the protein CASSQEGTSGGYSYEQYF. The chain recombines TRBV4-3 with TRBJ2-7; 15 nucleotides line up with TRBD2. The CDR3 loop spans 18 amino acids. V was clipped by 0 bases and J by 1 base; unmatched bases: 4. Germline lookup yields CDR1 LGHNA and CDR2 YSLEER.

The genes are TRBV6-6 and TRBJ2-1; TRBD2 matches at 7 bases. The CDR3 has 15 residues. Trimming at V came to 5 bases and at J to 2 bases, leaving 6 bases not matched to a gene. In germline, CDR1 is MNHNY, CDR2 SVGAGI (reference sequence). The CDR3 DNA reads as TGTGCCAGCAGTCAGTGGGGAGGGGCCTACAATGAGCAGTTCTTC. Translating gives CASSQWGGAYNEQFF.

The gene calls are TRBV6-1 and TRBJ1-2; no reliable D call. Germline CDR1 is MNHNS and CDR2 is SASEGT. V lost 2 bases to trimming and J lost 8 bases, with 12 bases between them. CDR3 length equals 13 residues. The CDR3 DNA reads as TGTGCCAGCAGTGAAAGTGCTTCGCGGGGCTACACCTTC. Translated, it gives CASSESASRGYTF.

This clonotype came up many times. The J gene is TRBJ2-5, the V gene TRBV24-1; TRBD2 matches at 12 bases. CDR1 is KGHDR, CDR2 SFDVKD, per germline. This CDR3 is 17 amino acids long. V lost 4 bases to trimming and J lost 4 bases; unmatched junction nucleotides: 9. CDR3 loop: CATSETSGGPGRETQYF. CDR3 DNA sequence: TGTGCCACCAGTGAAACTAGCGGGGGGCCTGGAAGAGAGACCCAGTACTTC.

This clonotype has more than one count but fewer than ten. V is TRBV24-1 and J is TRBJ1-1; D is ambiguous. Germline V gives CDR1 KGHDR, CDR2 SFDVKD. This CDR3 is built from 13 residues. V shed 4 bases and J shed 5 bases, with 10 bases lying between them. CDR3 in amino acids: CATSDPTTTEAFF. The CDR3 DNA follows: TGTGCCACCAGTGACCCTACAACAACTGAAGCTTTCTTT.